This T cell receptor beta chain derives from a study of T cell repertoires in cytomegalovirus infection. Study-wide context: HLA-C-restricted CMV epitopes, recently identified, and well-studied HLA-B-restricted ones were used by the study. TCR beta signatures that were public indicated CMV infection and matching HLA type.

TCRdb called the reads again in MiXCR, with one record for every CDR3 protein. The table lists around 360,000 distinct CDR3 sequences, roughly 34% of them singletons. This CDR3 comprises 13 residues. V dropped 1 base and J dropped 8 bases, with 11 bases sitting between them. CDR1 SGHDN and CDR2 FVKESK come from the germline V gene. As to this clonotype: As yet, its antigen is unknown.

The study, taken as a whole, reports: The cumulative frequency of public TCR beta families distinguished individuals who carried CMV together with the relevant HLA.

The receptor was isolated from a human donor in good health (CMV status not recorded). Some clones in this sample may be carry-over from other donors' samples. The specimen was cultured PBMCs, collected from culture after CMV antigen stimulation. The chain recombines TRBV14 with TRBJ1-2, with D uncertain. CDR3 nucleotide sequence: TGTGCCAGCAGCCAAGTTCCGGGAGCGGGCTACACCTTC. Translation: CASSQVPGAGYTF. Full variable domain (remainder filled in from reference TRBV14 and TRBJ1-2): EAGVTQFPSHSVIEKGQTVTLRCDPISGHDNLYWYRRVMGKEIKFLLHFVKESKQDESGMPNNRFLAERTGGTYSTLKVQPAELEDSGVYFCASSQVPGAGYTFGSGTRLTVV.